This entry concerns a single TCR beta chain. It lacks a known antigen. Nothing much larger sits one base from this clone, and base qualities are not available. The data derive from a study of T cell repertoires in cytomegalovirus infection (dated by TCRdb to between 2018 and 2021). With regard to the full study: Donor HLA type was relevant to the analysis, because carriage of CMV infection together with the matching HLA type was indicated by public TCR beta signatures.

General study outcomes and caveats: In the ex vivo response, HLA-C-restricted CMV-specific TCR beta clonotypes were dominant, and in two of eight donors the single most frequent clonotype came from this HLA-C-restricted group. In both this cohort and an independent roughly 400-donor cohort, the cumulative frequency of public TCR beta family members distinguished carriers of CMV infection plus the relevant HLA type.

The germline V gene provides CDR1 SGHRS and CDR2 YFSETQ. The junction shows trimming of 0 bases on V and 0 bases on J, and the gene matches do not reach 8 bases of it. From the cysteine up to the phenylalanine, the CDR3 has a length of 18 residues. Only the CDR3 DNA stays, 54 bases, in frame from base 1. Sequenced on an Illumina HiSeq 1500. In TCRdb, the public reads were trimmed at Q25 with fastp and aligned with MiXCR, with productive beta chains retained. CDR3 protein duplicates are merged, each entry listing the most common genes and DNA. A total of fewer than 300,000 distinct CDR3 sequences appear in this sample, roughly a quarter of them only once. The top ten hold approximately 13% of the sample.

This receptor was obtained from a human donor in good health (CMV status not recorded). Some clones in this sample may be carry-over from other donors' samples. The sequence links TRBV5-1 to TRBJ2-3; TRBD2 aligns with 9 central bases. The sample consisted of PBMCs. The DNA sequence is given as TGCGCCAGCAGCTTGGCTTGGACTAGCGCTTACAGCACAGATACGCAGTATTTT. This yields the protein CASSLAWTSAYSTDTQYF.